This T cell receptor beta chain was observed in a study of PD-1 blockade in classical Hodgkin lymphoma. Time point denoted: cycle 4 day 1 (C4D1), after 6 weeks of nivolumab. Patients all relapsed after autologous stem cell transplantation, and there was variation in brentuximab vedotin exposure. About this clone: At the DNA level, this CDR3 is encoded by other sequences in the same sample as well.

Unmatched junction bases numbered 3, after V lost 0 bases and J lost 2 bases. This CDR3 comprises 15 residues. CDR1 is SEHNR, CDR2 FQNEAQ, per germline (reference sequence). TCRdb keeps only in-frame clones here, not all; method: immunoSEQ multiplex PCR. The repertoire holds approximately 100,000 clones, with 83% as singletons. Sequenced here: peripheral blood mononuclear cells (PBMCs), sampled before the fourth cycle of nivolumab. The TCR comes from a human donor with classical Hodgkin lymphoma. V gene TRBV7-9 combines with J gene TRBJ2-7; TRBD2 matches at 8 bases. CDR3: CASSLAGAGAYEQYF. The CDR3 DNA reads as TGTGCCAGCAGCTTAGCAGGAGCGGGGGCCTACGAGCAGTACTTC.